The 30 T cell receptor beta chains below were found in one sample sequenced in a study of siplizumab effects on memory and regulatory T cells. Only in-frame clones appear in the TCRdb table, and some are missing; sequencing was by immunoSEQ multiplex PCR. This table has roughly 60,000 clones, roughly 96% appearing once. What was sequenced was naive CD8+ T cells sorted from blood. These receptors came from a human donor in good health.

The genes are TRBV27 and TRBJ1-4; TRBD1 aligns across 7 bases. V lost 0 bases to trimming and J lost 0 bases; unmatched junction nucleotides: 16. This CDR3 spans 21 amino acids. Germline values: CDR1 MNHEY, CDR2 SMNVEV (reference sequence). This chain's CDR3 is CASSLSGDSHTTTATNEKLFF. CDR3 nucleotides: TGTGCCAGCAGTTTATCGGGGGACAGCCACACCACAACGGCAACTAATGAAAAACTGTTTTTT.

CDR3 coding DNA: TGTGCCAGCAGCTTAGGTGCAGTTGGGGTTACTGAAGCTTTCTTT. This encodes CASSLGAVGVTEAFF. The J gene is TRBJ1-1, the V gene TRBV7-9; no firm D call. Germline V gene sequence: CDR1 SEHNR, CDR2 FQNEAQ (reference sequence). This CDR3 contains 15 residues. Trimming took off 1 base at V and 5 bases at J, with 14 bases between the two ends.

The V and J genes are TRBV28 and TRBJ2-7; D is uncertain. The CDR3 extends over 15 amino acids. Germline CDR1 MDHEN, CDR2 SYDVKM. Trimming stripped 6 bases from V and 0 bases from J, with 15 bases between. The CDR3 loop is CASSLGETFSYEQYF. The CDR3 DNA is TGTGCCAGCAGCCTAGGAGAGACTTTCTCCTACGAGCAGTACTTC.

The rearrangement uses TRBV27 and TRBJ2-3, with D maybe TRBD2 (6 bases). V lost 2 bases, J lost 0 bases, and 9 bases lay in between. Germline V gene data show CDR1 as MNHEY and CDR2 as SMNVEV (reference sequence). The CDR3 loop spans 15 amino acids. The CDR3 nucleotides read TGTGCCAGCAGTTTAGCGGGGAGTAGCACAGATACGCAGTATTTT. Translating it yields CASSLAGSSTDTQYF.

This chain joins TRBV30 and TRBJ2-5; 8 bases map to TRBD2. Germline V gene data show CDR1 as GTSNPN and CDR2 as SVGIG (reference sequence). The CDR3 runs 13 residues. V dropped 0 bases and J dropped 5; count of bases not matched to a gene: 2. Here the CDR3 reads CAWSVSGGETQYF. CDR3 sequence (DNA): TGTGCCTGGAGTGTATCGGGGGGGGAGACCCAGTACTTC.

This chain uses TRBV7-2 with TRBJ1-5; D is uncertain. Germline assignment: CDR1 SGHTA and CDR2 FQGNSA. This CDR3 is 15 amino acids long. V was clipped by 3 bases and J by 0 bases, with 9 bases between them. CDR3 amino acids: CASSFYTHSNQPQHF. The CDR3 nucleotides are TGTGCCAGCAGCTTCTACACTCATAGCAATCAGCCCCAGCATTTT. Combining the CDR3 with reference TRBV7-2 and TRBJ1-5 gives the whole variable domain GAGVSQSPSNKVTEKGKDVELRCDPISGHTALYWYRQSLGQGLEFLIYFQGNSAPDKSGLPSDRFSAERTGGSVSTLTIQRTQQEDSAVYLCASSFYTHSNQPQHFGDGTRLSIL.

The rearrangement links TRBV11-2 to TRBJ2-7; D uncertain. The germline V and J ends were trimmed by 1 base and 4 bases, with 8 bases remaining between them. CDR3 length: 13 residues. The germline gives CDR1 SGHAT, CDR2 FQNNGV. CDR3 region: CASSLVREYEQYF. The CDR3 DNA follows: TGTGCCAGCAGCTTAGTAAGAGAGTACGAGCAGTACTTC.

The chain has TRBV5-8 and TRBJ1-5; no definite D call. Per the germline V gene, CDR1 is SGHTS and CDR2 is YDEGEE. This CDR3 is built from 14 residues. V was shortened by 1 base and J by 2 bases, with 7 bases between the two germline ends. The CDR3: CASSLSGGNQPQHF. Here the CDR3 DNA reads TGTGCCAGCAGCTTGAGTGGAGGCAATCAGCCCCAGCATTTT. Together with reference TRBV5-8 and TRBJ1-5, the CDR3 gives the full variable domain: EAGVTQSPTHLIKTRGQQATLRCSPISGHTSVYWYQQALGLGLQFLLWYDEGEERNRGNFPPRFSGRQFPNYSSELNVNALELEDSALYLCASSLSGGNQPQHFGDGTRLSIL.

This clone has a handful of counts. The V gene is TRBV19, the J gene TRBJ1-4, with 10 bases that match TRBD1. Trimming took 4 bases from V and 5 from J; bases not matched to a gene: 7. The germline V gene encodes CDR1 LNHDA and CDR2 SQIVND (reference sequence). The CDR3 is 16 residues long. CDR3 coding DNA: TGTGCCAGTAGTACAACGGCGGGACAGGGGAATGAAAAACTGTTTTTT. This codes for CASSTTAGQGNEKLFF.

CDR3 nucleotides: TGTGCCAGCAGCCCACGGACTAGCGGGGGGGGAGAGACCCAGTACTTC. It yields the protein CASSPRTSGGGETQYF. The chain employs TRBV11-2 and TRBJ2-5; the match to TRBD2 covers 15 bases. J gave up 4 bases and V 5 bases, and 5 bases lay outside the gene matches. This CDR3 comprises 16 residues. Germline loops: CDR1 SGHAT, CDR2 FQNNGV.

V usage is TRBV6-5 and J usage is TRBJ2-1, with 7 bases that match TRBD1. Germline V gene sequence: CDR1 MNHEY, CDR2 SVGAGI. There are 13 residues in the CDR3. V lost 1 base to trimming and J lost 10 bases; unmatched junction nucleotides: 4. This chain's CDR3 is CASSYLTGDEQFF. As DNA, the CDR3 is TGTGCCAGCAGTTACTTAACAGGGGACGAGCAGTTCTTC.

The J gene is TRBJ2-1, the V gene TRBV23-1; D possibly corresponds to TRBD2 (5 bases). TRBV23-1 is noted as an ORF with a role that remains uncertain. The CDR3 runs 13 residues. V lost 0 bases and J lost 9, with 9 bases in between. The DNA for the CDR3 is TGCGCCAGCAGTCAATCGAGGGCCGGTGAGCAGTTCTTC. Translation: CASSQSRAGEQFF.

The J gene is TRBJ1-6, the V gene TRBV2; D remains ambiguous. Germline lookup yields CDR1 SNHLY and CDR2 FYNNEI. Trimming stripped 5 bases from V and 6 bases from J, with 11 bases between. The CDR3 has 14 residues. CDR3 loop: CASSRGGSNSPLHF. As DNA, the CDR3 is TGTGCCAGCAGTCGTGGCGGCAGTAATTCACCCCTCCACTTT.

The rearrangement uses TRBV25-1 and TRBJ2-5; D possibly uses TRBD1 or TRBD2 (6 bases each). The V end was cut by 1 base, the J end by 2 bases, with 11 bases between. The germline gives CDR1 MGHDK, CDR2 SYGVNS. The CDR3 contains 15 residues. In DNA form, the CDR3 reads TGTGCCAGCAGTGAATTTCAAGGGGGGCAAGAGACCCAGTACTTC. It codes for CASSEFQGGQETQYF.

This chain uses TRBV5-6 with TRBJ2-3; TRBD2 matches at 12 bases. V shed 0 bases, J shed 2 bases, and the junction held 4 bases outside the gene matches. Germline loops: CDR1 SGHDT, CDR2 YYEEEE. CDR3 size: 17 residues. The CDR3 DNA sequence: TGTGCCAGCAGCTTGGCCCCTAGCGGGGGGGCCACAGATACGCAGTATTTT. The encoded protein is CASSLAPSGGATDTQYF.

The chain carries TRBV27 and TRBJ1-1; D gene unclear. CDR3 length: 13 amino acids. The V end lost 6 bases, the J end lost 2 bases, and 10 bases lay between the germline ends. Per the germline V gene, CDR1 is MNHEY and CDR2 is SMNVEV (reference sequence). The CDR3 protein is CASSQTVNTEAFF. As DNA, the CDR3 is TGTGCCAGCAGCCAGACGGTTAACACTGAAGCTTTCTTT.

This chain connects TRBV6-1 to TRBJ1-4; D uncertain. The CDR3 loop spans 14 amino acids. V lost 8 bases to trimming and J lost 4 bases, with 14 bases between them. CDR1 is MNHNS and CDR2 is SASEGT in the germline V gene. The CDR3 region is CASHPTGFNEKLFF. For the CDR3, the DNA is TGTGCCAGCCATCCTACGGGGTTTAATGAAAAACTGTTTTTT.

The rearrangement links TRBV25-1 to TRBJ2-2; 7 nucleotides agree with TRBD1. CDR1 is MGHDK, CDR2 SYGVNS, per germline. The J segment lost 6 bases and the V segment lost 3 bases, leaving 7 bases of the junction unmatched. This CDR3 has 15 amino acids. In DNA, the CDR3 is TGTGCCAGCAGTGATGTCAGGGGGTTCGCCGGGGAGCTGTTTTTT. It is translated as CASSDVRGFAGELFF.

V and J are TRBV10-1 and TRBJ2-7, with TRBD1 identical over 9 bases. Germline V gene sequence: CDR1 WNHNN, CDR2 SYGVQD (reference sequence). With 5 bases clipped from V and 2 bases from J, the junction kept 7 bases outside the gene matches. This CDR3 comprises 15 residues. CDR3 DNA: TGCGCCAGCAGTCCACAGGGGGCCTCTCCCTACGAGCAGTACTTC. Protein: CASSPQGASPYEQYF.

This sequence joins TRBV13 and TRBJ2-7; D possibly uses TRBD1 or TRBD2 (6 bases each). The length of the CDR3 is 16 residues. V dropped 3 bases and J dropped 3 bases, with 18 bases sitting between them. The germline V gene has CDR1 PRHDT and CDR2 FYEKMQ (reference sequence). The CDR3 spells CASSLKGGGPLYEQYF. DNA of the CDR3: TGTGCCAGCAGCTTGAAGGGGGGAGGCCCCCTCTACGAGCAGTACTTC.

In its sample, this clone was seen once. CDR3: CASETGTGVGLRDSPLHF. The CDR3 bases are TGTGCCAGCGAAACCGGGACAGGGGTTGGGCTTAGGGATTCACCCCTCCACTTT. The chain links TRBV28 to TRBJ1-6; TRBD1 matches at 10 bases. The CDR3 totals 18 residues. The germline V gene encodes CDR1 MDHEN and CDR2 SYDVKM. J was trimmed by 8 bases and V by 8 bases; bases with no gene match: 18. The full variable domain, rest sourced from reference TRBV28 and TRBJ1-6, is DVKVTQSSRYLVKRTGEKVFLECVQDMDHENMFWYRQDPGLGLRLIYFSYDVKMKEKGDIPEGYSVSREKKERFSLILESASTNQTSMYLCASETGTGVGLRDSPLHFGNGTRLTVT.

This clone was recorded once. J is TRBJ1-4 and V is TRBV10-3; 8 nucleotides match TRBD1. Per germline, CDR1 ENHRY and CDR2 SYGVKD. After removal of 11 bases from V and 6 bases from J, the junction contained 8 bases not matched to a gene. CDR3 size: 13 residues. DNA of the CDR3: TGTGCCCCTCGTGGACAGGGCGATGAAAAACTGTTTTTT. It specifies CAPRGQGDEKLFF.

On this clone: Mismatch with germline at one junction end may stem from a read error. V is TRBV5-4 and J is TRBJ2-3; 7 bases match TRBD2. This CDR3 spans 13 amino acids. CDR1 is SGHNT, CDR2 YYREEE, per germline (reference sequence). The CDR3, as DNA: TGTGCCATCAGCGGGACCAGCACAGATACGCAGTATTTT. Translation: CAISGTSTDTQYF.

The J gene is TRBJ2-7, the V gene TRBV19; 9 bases are a match to TRBD2. The germline gives CDR1 LNHDA, CDR2 SQIVND (reference sequence). The CDR3 has 15 residues. The junction had 3 bases not matched to a gene; V was cut back by 0 bases and J by 3 bases. CDR3 residues: CASSIEASGVYEQYF. CDR3 nucleotides: TGTGCCAGTAGTATAGAGGCTAGCGGGGTCTACGAGCAGTACTTC.

The J gene is TRBJ1-1, the V gene TRBV4-1; weak D call: TRBD1 (5 bases). The CDR3 extends over 15 amino acids. The V gene's germline CDR1 is MGHRA and CDR2 YSYEKL. V dropped 4 bases and J dropped 0 bases, with 12 bases sitting between them. CDR3 amino acids: CASSLAGTLNTEAFF. The CDR3 coding sequence is TGCGCCAGCAGCCTAGCAGGGACGCTGAACACTGAAGCTTTCTTT.

The V call is TRBV11-2, the J call TRBJ2-1; 7 positions agree with TRBD2. The CDR3 contains 16 residues. The V segment lost 5 bases and the J segment 2 bases; nucleotides outside the gene matches: 9. Germline V gives CDR1 SGHAT, CDR2 FQNNGV. The chain's CDR3 is CASSKSGVNAYNEQFF. Written as DNA, the CDR3 is TGTGCCAGCAGCAAAAGCGGGGTTAATGCCTACAATGAGCAGTTCTTC.

CDR3 bases: TGTGCCAGCAGTTTAGGTTTTGGGGTAGCAGAAGCTTTCTTT. It specifies CASSLGFGVAEAFF. The chain couples TRBV27 to TRBJ1-1; unclear D gene. The length of the CDR3 is 14 residues. CDR1 and CDR2 (germline): MNHEY, SMNVEV (reference sequence). Trimming removed 2 bases at V and 8 bases at J, with 15 bases between.

V and J are TRBV7-3 and TRBJ1-6; D is ambiguous. Per germline, CDR1 SGHTA and CDR2 FQGTGA. V lost 2 bases to trimming and J lost 8 bases, with 7 bases between them. CDR3 length equals 13 residues. The CDR3 nucleotides are TGTGCCAGCAGCTTAGGTGGAGATTCACCCCTCCACTTT. Its protein is CASSLGGDSPLHF.

V gene TRBV6-5 combines with J gene TRBJ1-2; a weak D match, TRBD1 (5 bases). This CDR3 is built from 11 residues. The germline CDR1 and CDR2 sequences are MNHEY and SVGAGI. V was trimmed by 7 bases and J by 6 bases, leaving 9 bases between them. Written as DNA, the CDR3 is TGTGCCAGCACCATGGGGGATGGCTACACCTTC. It encodes CASTMGDGYTF.

This chain connects TRBV5-6 to TRBJ1-2; no definite D call. CDR3 length: 14 amino acids. Germline CDR1 and CDR2: SGHDT and YYEEEE. Trimming pared 1 base from V and 2 bases from J, leaving 9 bases between. CDR3 DNA sequence: TGTGCCAGCAGCTTGAGTGGCCGGAACTATGGCTACACCTTC. Its protein product is CASSLSGRNYGYTF.